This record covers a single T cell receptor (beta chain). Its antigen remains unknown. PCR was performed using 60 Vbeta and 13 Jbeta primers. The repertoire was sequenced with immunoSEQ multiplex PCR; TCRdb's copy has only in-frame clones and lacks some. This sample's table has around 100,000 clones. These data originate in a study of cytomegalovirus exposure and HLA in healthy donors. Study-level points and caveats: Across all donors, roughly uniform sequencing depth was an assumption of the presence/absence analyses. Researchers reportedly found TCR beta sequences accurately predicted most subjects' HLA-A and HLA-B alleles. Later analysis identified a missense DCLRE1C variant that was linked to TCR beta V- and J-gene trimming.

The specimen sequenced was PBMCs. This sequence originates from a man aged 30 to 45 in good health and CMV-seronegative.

CDR3 protein: CASKTGDQPQHF. CDR3 coding DNA: TGTGCCAGCAAGACAGGCGACCAGCCCCAGCATTTT. This rearrangement joins TRBV6-5 to TRBJ1-5; D may be TRBD1 (6 bases). CDR3 length equals 12 residues. Deletions cut 7 bases from V and 7 bases from J, with 11 bases between. Germline V lookup: CDR1 MNHEY, CDR2 SVGAGI.